This T cell receptor beta chain was captured in a study of blood T cell repertoires in COVID-19. Across the study: Samples representing acute and convalescent COVID-19 were sourced from the United States, Italy and Spain.

Germline loops: CDR1 GTSNPN, CDR2 SVGIG (reference sequence). This CDR3 has 11 amino acids. V lost 7 bases to trimming and J lost 4 bases, with 10 bases between them. Recruits, aged about 18 to 89 years, lived in 25 or so US areas. Clinical histories supplied by participants themselves formed the basis of cohort assignment. Profiled with immunoSEQ multiplex PCR; TCRdb holds only in-frame clones, not every one. The sample has 200,000 to 250,000 clones; 85% are singletons. The chain is built from TRBV30 and TRBJ1-2; D unresolved. Sequencing used PBMCs or T cells enriched from blood (not recorded which). This clonotype was obtained from a woman in her 50s with acute COVID-19. In DNA form, the CDR3 reads TGTGCCTACTTCGGAGGCTATGGCTACACCTTC. As protein: CAYFGGYGYTF.